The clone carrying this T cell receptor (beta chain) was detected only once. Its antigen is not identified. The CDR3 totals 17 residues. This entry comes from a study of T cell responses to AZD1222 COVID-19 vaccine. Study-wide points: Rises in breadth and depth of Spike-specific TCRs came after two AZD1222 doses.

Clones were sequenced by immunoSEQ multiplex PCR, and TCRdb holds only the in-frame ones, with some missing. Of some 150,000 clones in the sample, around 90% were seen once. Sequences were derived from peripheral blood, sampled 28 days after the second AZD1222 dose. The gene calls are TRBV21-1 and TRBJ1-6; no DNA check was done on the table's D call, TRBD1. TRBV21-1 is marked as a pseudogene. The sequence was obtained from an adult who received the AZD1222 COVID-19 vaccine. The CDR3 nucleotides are TGTGCCAGCAGGTACCGGGACAGGGGATCCTATAATTCACCCCTCCACTTT. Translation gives CASRYRDRGSYNSPLHF.